This TCR beta chain comes out of a study of blood T cell repertoires in COVID-19. In the study overall: Samples came from the United States, Italy and Spain, spanning acute and convalescent COVID-19. T cells, B-cell-depleted T cells, or PBMCs provided the cDNA or gDNA that served as material.

Authors' processing steps: Scientists estimated how many nucleated cells there were by amplifying reference gene primers. Only in-frame clones appear in the TCRdb table, and some are missing; sequencing was by immunoSEQ multiplex PCR. D and trimming come from the DNA, and the V and J calls and clone size come from that table. There are roughly 110,000 clones in the sample; just under 90% occur only once, and approximately 4.3% lies in the top ten. Sequencing was carried out using peripheral blood. This receptor was taken from a woman between 45 and 65 years old with acute or convalescent COVID-19.

The CDR3 reads CASSARGWEQFF. The CDR3, as DNA: TGTGCCAGCAGCGCTAGGGGATGGGAGCAGTTCTTC. The J gene is TRBJ2-1, the V gene TRBV11-3; a weak D match, TRBD1 (5 bases). Per the germline V gene, CDR1 is SGHNT and CDR2 is YENEEA. V was shortened by 5 bases and J by 10 bases, with 12 bases between the two germline ends. The CDR3 sequence is 12 residues long.